The 16 T cell receptor beta chains reported below all come from one sample, sequenced in a study of shared clonotypes between healthy human individuals. Here immunoSEQ multiplex PCR was the method, and the copy in TCRdb shows in-frame clones only, minus some. The data contain a few hundred thousand clones, around 97% of them singletons. Input material: naive CD4+ T cells sorted from blood. Subset meaning: CD45RA+ positively selected. The receptor source for this set is a woman younger than 45 in good health.

The chain links TRBV6-6 to TRBJ2-3; D is unresolved. Germline lookup yields CDR1 MNHNY and CDR2 SVGAGI (reference sequence). The V end lost 2 bases, the J end lost 2 bases, and 8 bases lay between the germline ends. The CDR3 has 14 amino acids. CDR3 sequence (DNA): TGTGCCAGCAGTTACCAAGCTATCACAGATACGCAGTATTTT. Translation: CASSYQAITDTQYF.

This chain joins TRBV18 and TRBJ2-1; no definite D call. The length of the CDR3 is 14 residues. The V and J ends lost 0 bases and 6 bases respectively, with 9 bases between them. Germline assignment: CDR1 KGHSH and CDR2 LQKENI. The CDR3 here is CASSPPSLPNEQFF. Here the CDR3 DNA reads TGTGCCAGCTCACCACCGAGTTTGCCCAATGAGCAGTTCTTC.

This sequence joins TRBV29-1 and TRBJ1-5, with D tentatively TRBD1 (5 bases). V dropped 4 bases and J dropped 5 bases, with 9 bases sitting between them. The CDR3 extends over 12 amino acids. Germline V lookup: CDR1 SQVTM, CDR2 ANQGSEA. The chain's CDR3 is CSVGDGDQPQHF. The CDR3 coding sequence is TGCAGCGTTGGGGACGGCGATCAGCCCCAGCATTTT.

On this clone itself: It is unclear where the CDR3 begins or ends on the DNA, so no DNA is shown, and the CDR3 is as TCRdb lists it. The chain has TRBV21-1 and TRBJ2-7. TRBV21-1 is a pseudogene. Both ends counted, the CDR3 spans 17 residues. CDR3 loop: CASPWGRGTVVDYEQYF.

This clone has a single count. The rearrangement joins TRBV11-1 to TRBJ2-3; 7 nucleotides line up with TRBD2. The CDR3 loop spans 16 amino acids. V lost 5 bases to trimming and J lost 0 bases; unmatched junction nucleotides: 8. Germline V gives CDR1 SGHAT, CDR2 FQDESV (reference sequence). The CDR3 DNA follows: TGTGCCAGCAGCCCGGGGCTAGCGGTCAGCACAGATACGCAGTATTTT. Translation gives CASSPGLAVSTDTQYF.

This clone was seen only a few times. J is TRBJ2-1 and V is TRBV11-2, with no clear D. The germline gives CDR1 SGHAT, CDR2 FQNNGV. The CDR3 extends over 13 amino acids. V was shortened by 6 bases and J by 3 bases, with 9 bases between the two germline ends. In DNA, the CDR3 is TGTGCCAGCAGTATGGACCACTACAATGAGCAGTTCTTC. This translates into CASSMDHYNEQFF.

This chain connects TRBV13 to TRBJ2-1, with 8 bases identical to TRBD1. CDR3 size: 16 residues. The junction had 12 bases not matched to a gene; V was cut back by 4 bases and J by 7 bases. Germline loops: CDR1 PRHDT, CDR2 FYEKMQ (reference sequence). CDR3 nucleotides: TGTGCCAGCAGCTACTTTCGACAGGGGAGTAGGAATGAGCAGTTCTTC. It codes for CASSYFRQGSRNEQFF. Looking up the rest from reference TRBV13 and TRBJ2-1 gives the full variable domain: AAGVIQSPRHLIKEKRETATLKCYPIPRHDTVYWYQQGPGQDPQFLISFYEKMQSDKGSIPDRFSAQQFSDYHSELNMSSLELGDSALYFCASSYFRQGSRNEQFFGPGTRLTVL.

This chain links TRBV11-2 with TRBJ2-2; 10 bases match TRBD2. The CDR3 spans 20 residues. V gave up 0 bases and J gave up 1 base; unmatched junction bases: 11. Germline CDR1 is SGHAT and CDR2 is FQNNGV. The CDR3 protein is CASSLDPASGSFGNTGELFF. The CDR3 DNA is TGTGCCAGCAGCTTAGATCCGGCTAGCGGGAGCTTTGGGAACACCGGGGAGCTGTTTTTT.

In this sample, this clone turned up once. This rearrangement joins TRBV5-1 to TRBJ1-1, with TRBD1 identical over 9 bases. CDR3 length: 15 amino acids. V shed 4 bases, J shed 5 bases, and the junction held 9 bases outside the gene matches. Germline CDR1 is SGHRS and CDR2 is YFSETQ. CDR3 nucleotide sequence: TGCGCCAGCAGCCCGACTCGGACAGGGGTTACTGAAGCTTTCTTT. Its translation is CASSPTRTGVTEAFF. Supplemented by reference TRBV5-1 and TRBJ1-1, the full variable domain reads KAGVTQTPRYLIKTRGQQVTLSCSPISGHRSVSWYQQTPGQGLQFLFEYFSETQRNKGNFPGRFSGRQFSNSRSEMNVSTLELGDSALYLCASSPTRTGVTEAFFGQGTRLTVV.

The CDR3 region is CASSSPGVLAGDHGELFF. Written as DNA, the CDR3 is TGTGCCAGCAGCTCCCCGGGCGTATTAGCGGGAGACCACGGGGAGCTGTTTTTT. The rearrangement links TRBV7-6 to TRBJ2-2, with 9 bases matching TRBD2. V was pared by 4 bases and J by 7 bases, with 16 bases of the junction left unmatched. The CDR3 spans 18 residues. CDR1 is SGHVS and CDR2 is FNYEAQ in the germline V gene.

DNA of the CDR3: TGTGCCAGCAGACCCGGTAGGGGTAGCCAGCAGTACTTC. This gives the protein CASRPGRGSQQYF. The chain joins TRBV6-5 to TRBJ2-7, with D possibly being TRBD1 (5 bases). The CDR3 extends over 13 amino acids. The ends were cut back, 6 bases at V and 8 bases at J, with 17 bases in the middle. Germline CDR1 is MNHEY and CDR2 is SVGAGI.

The chain couples TRBV7-3 to TRBJ2-5, with TRBD2 matching 7 bases. The J call may be incorrect, as the DNA end agrees better with TRBJ2-7. Germline-derived CDR1 and CDR2 are SGHTA and FQGTGA. The CDR3 spans 14 residues. CDR3 in amino acids: CASSLGGRPYEQYF. CDR3 sequence (DNA): TGTGCCAGCAGTTTGGGCGGGAGACCCTACGAGCAGTACTTC.

The J gene is TRBJ1-5, the V gene TRBV6-6; TRBD1 might be the D (5 bases). Germline V CDR1 and CDR2: MNHNY, SVGAGI (reference sequence). Trimming took 0 bases from V and 8 from J, leaving 14 bases between them. The CDR3 is 15 amino acids. In DNA, the CDR3 is TGTGCCAGCAGTTACTCGGGGCAGTCGCAAAAGCCCCAGCATTTT. It specifies CASSYSGQSQKPQHF.

This clone has just one count. This chain uses TRBV10-1 with TRBJ2-2; D not resolved. This CDR3 region has 13 residues. Germline CDR1 is WNHNN and CDR2 is SYGVQD (reference sequence). Trimming removed 10 bases from V and 3 bases from J, with 12 bases in between. CDR3 sequence: CATKSHDTGELFF. In DNA form, the CDR3 reads TGCGCCACCAAATCACACGACACCGGGGAGCTGTTTTTT.

The rearrangement uses TRBV11-1 and TRBJ2-7, with 10 nucleotides matching TRBD2. Germline CDR1 SGHAT, CDR2 FQDESV (reference sequence). This CDR3 has 13 residues. Germline trimming cut 5 bases from V and 12 bases from J; bases unmatched to any gene: 10. CDR3 region: CASSRSALAGGYF. The CDR3 DNA sequence: TGTGCCAGCAGCCGATCCGCGTTAGCGGGAGGGTACTTC.

This chain uses TRBV5-4 with TRBJ1-1; D unresolved. CDR1 is SGHNT, CDR2 YYREEE, per germline (reference sequence). Between the trimmed V and J ends, which lost 3 bases and 5 bases, there was a span of 11 bases. There are 13 residues in the CDR3. DNA for the CDR3: TGTGCCAGCAGCTCGGGTCTCGAGACTGAAGCTTTCTTT. Residues: CASSSGLETEAFF. The variable domain in full, with the rest retrieved from reference TRBV5-4 and TRBJ1-1, is ETGVTQSPTHLIKTRGQQVTLRCSSQSGHNTVSWYQQALGQGPQFIFQYYREEENGRGNFPPRFSGLQFPNYSSELNVNALELDDSALYLCASSSGLETEAFFGQGTRLTVV.